This T cell receptor beta chain originates from a study of blood T cell repertoires in COVID-19 (dated by TCRdb to the early 2020s). Regarding the research as a whole: Samples from collaborators originated in the United States, Italy and Spain and spanned both the acute and convalescent phases of COVID-19. A de-identified subject ID, COVID-19 status, age in years and sex were almost always included in the sample metadata. The samples were drawn from the first 160 participants of the ongoing ImmuneRACE study and from more than 1,000 subjects provided by 6 global collaborators. The material from the prospective study consisted of cDNA or gDNA derived from T cells, B-cell-depleted T cells, or PBMCs. HLA class I and class II types, where available, came from metadata supplied by the sample provider rather than from assay-based typing. Subjects who had been exposed to COVID-19, were actively infected with it, or had recovered from it provided the deeply sampled blood TCRbeta repertoires that made up the dataset. The repertoires were released in a freely available public database meant as a resource for research on the immune response to SARS-CoV-2.

TCRbeta CDR3 regions were amplified from genomic DNA by means of the immunoSEQ Assay, a bias-controlled multiplex PCR. Concerning the study's data processing: The number of nucleated cells in each sample was estimated by amplification of reference gene primers within the assay. To quantify the absolute abundance of each unique TCRbeta CDR3 rearrangement, sequence reads were collapsed and filtered. For each sample, productive Simpson clonality was calculated as the square root of Simpson's diversity index over productive rearrangements. As stored in TCRdb, this immuneACCESS dataset retains in-frame rearrangements with V and J assigned. A fraction of the clones does not appear; measured against another copy, unresolved V genes explain less than half of the discrepancy, and the remainder lacks a known reason. The V and J calls and clone size come from that table; D and trimming were worked out from the DNA. The table for this sample lists 130,000 to 150,000 clones; approximately 85% of them were counted only once. 8% of the sample goes to the ten largest clones.

Of note for this clone: Its antigen is currently not known. There are no base qualities to consult, and no much larger clone falls within one base.

What the work shows at the level of the full study, not this receptor alone: The amount of clinical and demographic metadata varied by source and participant and was provided uncurated.

At one collaborating source in Seattle, patients were enrolled during active infection and were followed longitudinally through the course of disease. Each collaborating institution followed its own protocols to collect whole blood in K2EDTA tubes. For TCRbeta analysis, collaborators shipped samples as frozen whole blood, isolated PBMCs, or DNA extracted from either of those sample types. Its CDR3 holds 13 amino acids, cysteine through phenylalanine. Only the CDR3 DNA is retained, 39 bases long and in frame from the first base. V was cut back by 6 bases and J by 1 base, leaving a gap of 9 bases between them. The germline V gene yields MNHEY for CDR1 and SVGEGT for CDR2.

The receptor chain draws on TRBV6-2 or TRBV6-3 and TRBJ2-5, with the identity of the D gene unclear. The sequence was collected from a woman aged 55-75 years with COVID-19, enrolled during active disease. Sequences were obtained from peripheral blood. The CDR3 loop reads CASSRASQETQYF. The sequenced DNA: TGTGCCAGCAGCCGCGCCTCCCAAGAGACCCAGTACTTC.